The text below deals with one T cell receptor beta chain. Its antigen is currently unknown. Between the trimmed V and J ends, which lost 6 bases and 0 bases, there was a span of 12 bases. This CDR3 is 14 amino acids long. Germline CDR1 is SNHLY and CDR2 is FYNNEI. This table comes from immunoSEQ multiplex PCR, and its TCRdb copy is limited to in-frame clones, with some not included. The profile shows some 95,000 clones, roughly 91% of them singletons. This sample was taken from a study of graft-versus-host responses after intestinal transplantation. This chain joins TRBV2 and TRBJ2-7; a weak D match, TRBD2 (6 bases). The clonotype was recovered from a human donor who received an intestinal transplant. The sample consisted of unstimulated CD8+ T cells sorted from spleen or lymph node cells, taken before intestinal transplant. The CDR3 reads CASRGGGSSYEQYF. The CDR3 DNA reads TGTGCCAGCAGGGGCGGAGGGAGCTCCTACGAGCAGTACTTC.